This is a list of T cell receptor beta chains from one sample in a study of cytomegalovirus exposure and HLA in healthy donors. Sequencing was performed with immunoSEQ multiplex PCR; in TCRdb, only in-frame clones are kept and a portion is missing. The sample lists roughly 120,000 clones, 60% to 75% occurring once. Sequencing was done on a sample of PBMCs. The receptors originated from a woman aged 45-60 years in good health and CMV-seropositive. Each CDR3 is given with its conserved first and last residue. D genes are given only for firm matches. Expanded clones get a size class; other rows say once, few or many, or leave the size out.

cdr3_nt cdr3_aa j_call clone_size v_call d_call
TGTGCCACCAGCATTAAGAGATTCGGTGAGCAGTTCTTC CATSIKRFGEQFF TRBJ2-1 NA TRBV15 NA
TGTGCCAGCAGCGTAATGAGTCAGGGGAAGGATACGCAGTATTTT CASSVMSQGKDTQYF TRBJ2-3 NA TRBV9 NA
TGTGCCAGAAGCTTGGATAAATTAGACAGGGCACCCTACGAGCAGTACTTC CARSLDKLDRAPYEQYF TRBJ2-7 NA TRBV5-3 TRBD1
TGTGCCAGCAGCGGCCGACAGGGGCAAGAGACCCAGTACTTC CASSGRQGQETQYF TRBJ2-5 NA TRBV7-9 TRBD1
TGTGCCAGCAACGTAGCGGGGCAAGAGACCCAGTACTTC CASNVAGQETQYF TRBJ2-5 NA TRBV2 TRBD2
TGTGCCAGCAGCCCAGGGGGCCACGGCTATGGCTACACCTTC CASSPGGHGYGYTF TRBJ1-2 NA TRBV28 TRBD1
TGTGCCAGCAGTTTGGTTCAGGGTGAAAAACTGTTTTTT CASSLVQGEKLFF TRBJ1-4 NA TRBV6-6 NA
TGCGCCAGCTCACCGGGACAGGATTACAATGAGCAGTTCTTC CASSPGQDYNEQFF TRBJ2-1 NA TRBV5-1 TRBD1
TGTGCCAGCAGCTTCCCAGGGGAAGGTAATTCACCCCTCCACTTT CASSFPGEGNSPLHF TRBJ1-6 few TRBV5-4 NA
TGTGCCAGCAGTTTGGACAGGGGGCGTGAAAAACTGTTTTTT CASSLDRGREKLFF TRBJ1-4 few TRBV28 TRBD1
TGTGCCAGCAGCTTGGAAGGGCGGGGGAACACAGATACGCAGTATTTT CASSLEGRGNTDTQYF TRBJ2-3 NA TRBV5-8 TRBD2
TGCAGCGTGGCTCAGGGCGGATACTCCTACGAGCAGTACTTC CSVAQGGYSYEQYF TRBJ2-7 NA TRBV29-1 NA
TGTGCCAGCAGCTTAGCTGACGCAGGGCGCTATGGCTACACCTTC CASSLADAGRYGYTF TRBJ1-2 NA TRBV13 NA
TGTGCCAGTACCGGGACAGGTCCCTATGGCTACACCTTC CASTGTGPYGYTF TRBJ1-2 few TRBV19 TRBD1
TGCGCCAGCAGCGTGACACTTACAGGGGGCGATGGCTACACCTTC CASSVTLTGGDGYTF TRBJ1-2 few TRBV5-1 TRBD1
TGCGCCAGTGGAGACAGCCAGGGTACTAATGAAAAACTGTTTTTT CASGDSQGTNEKLFF TRBJ1-4 NA TRBV5-1 NA
TGTGCTAGTGGTCAGTCGGAGACCCAGTACTTC CASGQSETQYF TRBJ2-5 NA TRBV12-5 NA
TGTGCCAGCAGCTTAGGGGACAGTCGGGGTGAAAAACTGTTTTTT CASSLGDSRGEKLFF TRBJ1-4 many TRBV7-9 TRBD1
TGTGCCAGCAGCTTAAGCGGGACAACTAACACCTACGAGCAGTACTTC CASSLSGTTNTYEQYF TRBJ2-7 NA TRBV7-9 NA